This T cell receptor (beta chain) was identified in a study of shared clonotypes between healthy human individuals. General study results and limits: Sampling included only blood; tissue repertoires likely differ.

Germline assignment: CDR1 LNHDA and CDR2 SQIVND (reference sequence). The V segment lost 6 bases and the J segment 1 base; nucleotides outside the gene matches: 5. This CDR3 comprises 16 residues. This clone showed up just once. Its antigen is not identified. Terminally differentiated effector memory CD45RA+ cells were left out of the naive CD8 fraction, which was CD45RO-negative and positively selected for CCR7. The authors' processing: Sequence data from immunoSEQ were junction-only and lacked quality scores; consequently, filtering differed. Here immunoSEQ multiplex PCR was the method, and the copy in TCRdb shows in-frame clones only, minus some. V and J calls and clone size are given by that table; D and trimming were obtained from the DNA. In the table there are about 680,000 clones, roughly 94% of which are singletons.

The rearrangement uses TRBV19 and TRBJ2-2; 10 bases fit TRBD2. The sequenced sample consisted of naive CD8+ T cells sorted from blood. This TCR derives from a man aged 25-45 years in good health. Here the CDR3 DNA reads TGTGCCAGTAGCCTAACTAGCGGGGTGAACACCGGGGAGCTGTTTTTT. It translates to CASSLTSGVNTGELFF.